Listed below are T cell receptor beta chains from one sample, sequenced in a study of T cells after yellow fever vaccination. TCRdb used MiXCR to reprocess the 5' RACE reads, holding one entry per CDR3 protein. Here the sample spans some 600,000 distinct CDR3 sequences, 12% being singletons. Sample: PBMCs, taken on the day of the yellow fever booster vaccination. The receptors were gathered from a man in his thirties or forties who received the YFV17D yellow fever vaccine. The CDR3 runs from the conserved cysteine through the conserved F or W. The D gene is left open where the match is weak. Clone size appears in some rows only: once, few, many, or a class for an expanded clone.

D gene	V gene	clone size	J gene	CDR3 protein	CDR3 DNA
-	TRBV14	few	TRBJ2-2	CASSQQDSSPTGELFF	TGTGCCAGCAGCCAACAGGACAGTTCACCCACCGGGGAGCTGTTTTTT
-	TRBV25-1	few	TRBJ2-4	CASSVGNIQYF	TGTGCCAGCAGTGTCGGGAACATTCAGTACTTC
-	TRBV23-1	few	TRBJ2-7	CASRGRYPITHSRYEQYF	TGCGCCAGCAGAGGGAGGTACCCCATCACCCACAGCCGTTACGAGCAGTACTTC
-	TRBV27	few	TRBJ2-7	CASSPRHETYEQYF	TGTGCCAGCAGTCCTCGACATGAGACCTACGAGCAGTACTTC
-	TRBV6-5	-	TRBJ2-3	CASSYLGRDTDTQYF	TGTGCCAGCAGTTATTTAGGAAGAGACACAGATACGCAGTATTTT
TRBD2	TRBV18	many	TRBJ2-7	CASSPGLAGDYEQYF	TGCGCCAGCAGTCCCGGACTAGCGGGGGATTACGAGCAGTACTTC
TRBD2	TRBV30	-	TRBJ2-7	CAWSALGVAGGREQYF	TGTGCCTGGAGTGCCCTGGGGGTAGCGGGAGGTAGGGAGCAGTACTTC
-	TRBV28	many	TRBJ2-5	CASSRGQETQYF	TGTGCCAGCAGCCGCGGGCAAGAGACCCAGTACTTC
-	TRBV14	many	TRBJ2-2	CASSQLSSTPMSGELFF	TGTGCCAGCAGCCAATTGTCTTCGACGCCCATGAGCGGGGAGCTGTTTTTT
-	TRBV29-1	few	TRBJ2-5	CSVRSTQETQYF	TGCAGCGTGAGGAGTACCCAAGAGACCCAGTACTTC
-	TRBV4-2	-	TRBJ2-1	CASSQTSQGLNEQFF	TGTGCCAGCAGCCAAACTTCCCAGGGATTAAATGAGCAGTTCTTC
-	TRBV7-9	few	TRBJ2-7	CASSYGGADTYEQYF	TGTGCCAGCAGTTATGGAGGGGCGGATACCTACGAGCAGTACTTC
TRBD1	TRBV24-1	-	TRBJ2-1	CATSAQGVDNEQFF	TGTGCCACCAGTGCCCAGGGGGTGGACAATGAGCAGTTCTTC
-	TRBV5-1	-	TRBJ2-1	CASSLARRGNNEQFF	TGCGCCAGCAGCTTGGCCAGGAGGGGTAACAATGAGCAGTTCTTC
-	TRBV12-3/TRBV12-4	few	TRBJ2-3	CASTQNPGASTDTQYF	TGTGCCAGCACCCAGAACCCCGGGGCCAGCACAGATACGCAGTATTTT
-	TRBV19	few	TRBJ2-3	CASSRQAFTDTQYF	TGTGCCAGTAGTAGACAAGCGTTCACAGATACGCAGTATTTT
TRBD2	TRBV20-1	-	TRBJ2-2	CSARALSGRGYTGELFF	TGCAGTGCTAGAGCCCTCAGCGGGAGAGGGTACACCGGGGAGCTGTTTTTT
-	TRBV7-2	-	TRBJ2-5	CASSLKNAVETQYF	TGTGCCAGCAGCTTAAAGAATGCCGTCGAGACCCAGTACTTC
TRBD2	TRBV27	-	TRBJ2-2	CASRQRLADNTGELFF	TGTGCCAGCAGGCAGAGACTAGCGGACAACACCGGGGAGCTGTTTTTT
-	TRBV5-1	-	TRBJ2-1	CASSRRTYNEQFF	TGCGCCAGCAGCAGGAGGACCTACAATGAGCAGTTCTTC
-	TRBV5-1	few	TRBJ2-4	CASSSGASENIQYF	TGCGCCAGCAGCTCGGGGGCTAGCGAGAACATTCAGTACTTC
-	TRBV5-1	few	TRBJ2-5	CASSRALAETQYF	TGCGCCAGCAGCCGAGCCCTTGCAGAGACCCAGTACTTC
TRBD1	TRBV7-2	-	TRBJ1-6	CASSFRRTGAQSPLHF	TGTGCCAGCAGCTTCCGCCGGACAGGCGCTCAATCACCCCTCCACTTT
-	TRBV5-6	few	TRBJ1-3	CASTQTGSGNTIYF	TGTGCCAGCACCCAAACGGGGTCTGGAAACACCATATATTTT
-	TRBV29-1	-	TRBJ2-2	CSVAGVGTGELFF	TGCAGCGTTGCAGGGGTTGGCACCGGGGAGCTGTTTTTT
-	TRBV6-2/TRBV6-3	-	TRBJ2-2	CASRTLWQVAVHGTNTGELFF	TGTGCCAGCAGAACCCTATGGCAGGTAGCGGTACACGGAACGAACACCGGGGAGCTGTTTTTT